The 25 T cell receptor beta chains given below trace back to one sample, sequenced in a study of blood T cell repertoires in COVID-19. Clones were read by immunoSEQ multiplex PCR, and TCRdb kept only the in-frame ones, dropping some. The sample lists about 160,000 clones; around 90% were seen once. The sequenced sample consisted of peripheral blood. The receptors stem from a man aged 18-30 years with acute or convalescent COVID-19.

V and J are TRBV20-1 and TRBJ1-1; D remains unclear. The CDR3 is 14 residues long. V was pared by 3 bases and J by 4 bases, with 15 bases between. Germline CDR1 and CDR2: DFQATT and SNEGSKA (reference sequence). CDR3 sequence: CSASRGSKLTEAFF. CDR3 nucleotides: TGCAGTGCTAGTAGAGGGTCGAAGCTCACTGAAGCTTTCTTT.

Remarks on this clone: This same CDR3 is encoded by further DNA sequences in the sample. The chain recombines TRBV12-3 or TRBV12-4 with TRBJ1-1; no reliable D call. V lost 3 bases to trimming and J lost 1 base, with 6 bases between them. The CDR3 has 13 amino acids. CDR3 bases: TGTGCCAGCAGTTTGAGAGAGAACACTGAAGCTTTCTTT. Protein product: CASSLRENTEAFF.

This clone has a handful of counts. This sequence joins TRBV29-1 and TRBJ1-1, with D unresolved. The germline CDR1 and CDR2 sequences are SQVTM and ANQGSEA. The CDR3 is 15 residues long. The V and J ends lost 0 bases and 2 bases respectively, with 13 bases between them. The CDR3 nucleotides read TGCAGCGTTGAAGATCCCGGGTCCATAAACACTGAAGCTTTCTTT. Its protein is CSVEDPGSINTEAFF.

CDR3 in amino acids: CASSQDRQYNEQFF. The CDR3 DNA reads as TGCGCCAGCAGCCAAGATCGACAGTACAATGAGCAGTTCTTC. The V and J genes are TRBV4-1 and TRBJ2-1, with a tentative D call TRBD1 (5 bases). Germline CDR1 is MGHRA and CDR2 is YSYEKL. The CDR3 is made up of 14 amino acids. V lost 0 bases and J 4 bases, leaving 7 bases between the germline ends.

V and J are TRBV14 and TRBJ2-3, with a possible D match to TRBD1 (6 bases). V gave up 1 base and J gave up 0 bases, with 11 bases separating them. Germline CDR1 is SGHDN and CDR2 is FVKESK. CDR3 length: 16 residues. The CDR3: CASSQARGHSTDTQYF. CDR3 sequence (DNA): TGTGCCAGCAGCCAAGCCAGGGGCCATAGCACAGATACGCAGTATTTT.

The J gene is TRBJ2-3, the V gene TRBV18, with D possibly matching TRBD2 (5 bases). Germline values: CDR1 KGHSH, CDR2 LQKENI. The V end lost 5 bases, the J end lost 3 bases, and 15 bases lay between the germline ends. CDR3 length: 15 amino acids. This chain's CDR3 is CASSAGRIGTDTQYF. The CDR3 coding sequence is TGTGCCAGCTCAGCGGGCCGCATCGGGACAGATACGCAGTATTTT.

This chain links TRBV5-1 with TRBJ1-4; D perhaps matches TRBD1 (5 bases). Trimming left V 4 bases short and J 8 bases short, with 18 bases between. CDR1 and CDR2 (germline): SGHRS, YFSETQ. The CDR3 covers 15 residues. CDR3 sequence: CASSPTLGPTEKLFF. CDR3 in DNA: TGCGCCAGCAGCCCCACGCTGGGGCCGACCGAAAAACTGTTTTTT.

V and J are TRBV5-8 and TRBJ2-3; D is undetermined. Germline V CDR1 and CDR2: SGHTS, YDEGEE. V shed 1 base and J shed 0 bases, with 12 bases lying between them. The CDR3 consists of 16 residues. The CDR3 is CASSLPQVTSTDTQYF. For the CDR3, the DNA is TGTGCCAGCAGCTTGCCCCAGGTTACCAGCACAGATACGCAGTATTTT.

The chain is built from TRBV24-1 and TRBJ1-2; 9 positions agree with TRBD1. V was pared by 0 bases and J by 3 bases, with 7 bases of the junction left unmatched. The CDR3 is made up of 17 amino acids. Germline CDR1 is KGHDR and CDR2 is SFDVKD. This CDR3 reads CATSDLWTGVKDYGYTF. CDR3 nucleotides: TGTGCCACCAGTGATTTGTGGACAGGGGTGAAGGACTATGGCTACACCTTC.

The rearrangement links TRBV20-1 to TRBJ2-3; TRBD2 is a possible D gene (6 bases). Germline assignment: CDR1 DFQATT and CDR2 SNEGSKA (reference sequence). CDR3 length: 11 residues. The ends were cut back, 4 bases at V and 6 bases at J, with 8 bases in the middle. CDR3 sequence reads: CSATGRDTQYF. DNA of the CDR3: TGCAGTGCTACAGGGAGGGATACGCAGTATTTT.

The chain joins TRBV5-1 to TRBJ1-1; possible D gene TRBD1, 5 bases. Trimming removed 4 bases at V and 1 base at J, with 11 bases between. Germline CDR1 is SGHRS and CDR2 is YFSETQ. The CDR3 has 14 amino acids. CDR3 nucleotide sequence: TGCGCCAGCAGCCTAGGGGCTCAGAACACTGAAGCTTTCTTT. This sequence encodes CASSLGAQNTEAFF.

The chain couples TRBV10-3 to TRBJ1-1; a possible D gene is TRBD1 (5 bases). The CDR3 covers 15 residues. Germline V CDR1 and CDR2: ENHRY, SYGVKD. Trimming left V 0 bases short and J 0 bases short, with 8 bases between. The CDR3 DNA sequence: TGTGCCATCAGTGAGTCGTGGGGCATGAACACTGAAGCTTTCTTT. The encoded protein is CAISESWGMNTEAFF.

DNA of the CDR3: TGTGCCTGGACCCGACAGGGTAGCAATCAGCCCCAGCATTTT. This sequence encodes CAWTRQGSNQPQHF. The J gene is TRBJ1-5, the V gene TRBV30; the match to TRBD1 covers 7 bases. J was trimmed by 0 bases and V by 4 bases; bases with no gene match: 3. The CDR3 spans 14 residues. The germline gives CDR1 GTSNPN, CDR2 SVGIG (reference sequence).

The chain has TRBV29-1 and TRBJ2-7; 7 bases are a match to TRBD2. The CDR3 loop spans 18 amino acids. Germline CDR1 is SQVTM and CDR2 is ANQGSEA. Trimming cost V 3 bases and J 0 bases; bases outside gene matches: 17. Here the CDR3 reads CSVDAVFEGTTSSYEQYF. In nucleotides, the CDR3 is TGCAGCGTTGATGCCGTCTTCGAAGGGACTACTTCCTCCTACGAGCAGTACTTC.

The CDR3 nucleotides are TGTGCCAGCAGCCGGCACCCGGGACAGGGCTACTACGAGCAGTACTTC. Encoded protein: CASSRHPGQGYYEQYF. The J gene is TRBJ2-7, the V gene TRBV7-2; 9 nucleotides align to TRBD1. Germline V lookup: CDR1 SGHTA, CDR2 FQGNSA. Trimming cost V 5 bases and J 3 bases; bases outside gene matches: 11. The CDR3 covers 16 residues.

The J gene is TRBJ1-1, the V gene TRBV5-4; D possibly corresponds to TRBD1 (6 bases). Germline V gives CDR1 SGHNT, CDR2 YYREEE (reference sequence). With 3 bases removed from V and 11 bases from J, the gap between germline ends came to 11 bases. This CDR3 contains 11 residues. The CDR3 DNA reads TGTGCCAGCAGCTCAGGGGACCGCGCTTTCTTT. Its translation is CASSSGDRAFF.

This clone has a single count. This chain joins TRBV5-1 and TRBJ1-2, with a weak D call TRBD1 (6 bases). The CDR3 consists of 16 residues. Germline V gene sequence: CDR1 SGHRS, CDR2 YFSETQ. V was cut by 7 bases and J by 4 bases, with 23 bases left in between. CDR3 residues: CASRVNRDTHFYGYTF. DNA of the CDR3: TGCGCCAGCCGAGTAAACCGGGACACACACTTCTATGGCTACACCTTC.

The V call is TRBV5-1, the J call TRBJ1-2, with D perhaps TRBD1 (5 bases). Trimming left V 0 bases short and J 4 bases short, with 16 bases between. This CDR3 has 16 amino acids. Looked up from germline, CDR1 is SGHRS and CDR2 is YFSETQ. The CDR3 region is CASSLEGRVASYGYTF. The CDR3 DNA sequence: TGCGCCAGCAGCTTGGAGGGCAGGGTGGCGTCCTATGGCTACACCTTC.

The V gene is TRBV12-1, the J gene TRBJ2-1; the table's D call, TRBD2, was not checked against the DNA. TRBV12-1 is a listed pseudogene. The CDR3 has 16 amino acids. CDR3 bases: TGTGCCAGCAGCTTAAAAGCTAGCGGGAGGGTGCATGAGCAGTTCTTC. Translated, it gives CASSLKASGRVHEQFF.

This chain links TRBV10-3 with TRBJ1-3, with D maybe TRBD1 (6 bases). This CDR3 comprises 19 residues. Germline-derived CDR1 and CDR2 are ENHRY and SYGVKD. V shed 5 bases and J shed 0 bases, with 23 bases lying between them. CDR3 in DNA: TGTGCCATCAGTCCCACGGCAAACGGGGGGCGAAACTCTGGAAACACCATATATTTT. Its protein is CAISPTANGGRNSGNTIYF.

The V call is TRBV10-3, the J call TRBJ1-1; no definite D call. The CDR3 loop spans 15 amino acids. Germline CDR1 and CDR2: ENHRY and SYGVKD. V lost 2 bases and J lost 1, with 11 bases in between. In nucleotides, the CDR3 is TGTGCCATCAGTGAGCCCGAGAACCCGAACACTGAAGCTTTCTTT. Protein: CAISEPENPNTEAFF.

The chain is built from TRBV4-1 and TRBJ1-1; tentatively, D is TRBD1 (6 bases). The CDR3 contains 14 residues. Trimming cost V 4 bases and J 1 base, with 10 bases left between them. From germline, CDR1 is MGHRA and CDR2 YSYEKL. The CDR3 loop reads CASSPRTANTEAFF. DNA for the CDR3: TGCGCCAGCAGCCCCCGGACAGCGAACACTGAAGCTTTCTTT.

The CDR3 DNA sequence: TGCGCCAGCAGCTTGGGTGGGCTCGGGGGAGCGCTGATGAGCTCCTACGAGCAGTACTTC. Amino acids: CASSLGGLGGALMSSYEQYF. The chain employs TRBV5-1 and TRBJ2-7; maybe TRBD2 (6 bases). V lost 0 bases and J 0 bases, leaving 25 bases between the germline ends. This CDR3 contains 20 residues. CDR1 is SGHRS, CDR2 YFSETQ, per germline.

The V call is TRBV14, the J call TRBJ1-3; unclear D gene. The CDR3 covers 15 residues. CDR1 SGHDN and CDR2 FVKESK come from the germline V gene. V gave up 1 base and J gave up 4 bases, with 11 bases separating them. For the CDR3, the DNA is TGTGCCAGCAGCCAAGGTTTCGGGGTCGGAAACACCATATATTTT. Its protein is CASSQGFGVGNTIYF.

The chain recombines TRBV9 with TRBJ1-1; 8 bases match TRBD1. The ends lost 4 bases at V and 4 bases at J; junction bases unmatched: 3. The length of the CDR3 is 13 residues. CDR1 SGDLS and CDR2 YYNGEE come from the germline V gene. As DNA, the CDR3 is TGTGCCAGCAGCCCGGACAGGGTCACTGAAGCTTTCTTT. Amino acid sequence: CASSPDRVTEAFF.